Listed below are T cell receptor beta chains from one sample, sequenced in a study of shared clonotypes between healthy human individuals. Assay: immunoSEQ multiplex PCR; the TCRdb copy retains only in-frame clones and omits some. The sample shows hundreds of thousands of clones, about 91% of them seen only once. Specimen: naive CD8+ T cells sorted from blood. All receptors come from a man between 25 and 39 years old in good health. CDR3s leave out the opening cysteine and the closing phenylalanine or tryptophan. Fields, in order: V gene, J gene, CDR3 protein.

V: TRBV6-5
J: TRBJ1-1
CDR3: ASSQTQVYGTEAF

V: TRBV7-6
J: TRBJ1-1
CDR3: ASSLGGEAF

V: TRBV14
J: TRBJ1-1
CDR3: ASSQGGRTEAF

V: TRBV15
J: TRBJ2-2
CDR3: ATCLGRNTGELF

V: TRBV7-9
J: TRBJ2-7
CDR3: ASSSRSYEQY

V: TRBV5-5
J: TRBJ2-7
CDR3: ASSLYGYEQY

V: TRBV11-2
J: TRBJ1-4
CDR3: ASSSMDLSGEKLF

V: TRBV7-2
J: TRBJ2-7
CDR3: ASSLARAVREQY

V: TRBV28
J: TRBJ1-1
CDR3: ASSLEREAF

V: TRBV6-5
J: TRBJ2-1
CDR3: ASSLTGDNEQF

V: TRBV27
J: TRBJ2-3
CDR3: ASSFQGGRVYPDTQY

V: TRBV5-6
J: TRBJ1-1
CDR3: ASSLYSGGFGIGTEAF

V: TRBV11-2
J: TRBJ1-1
CDR3: ASSLDQFMNTEAF

V: TRBV7-8
J: TRBJ2-7
CDR3: ASSFLETSSYEQY

V: TRBV12-5
J: TRBJ1-2
CDR3: ASGLGGDGYT

V: TRBV19
J: TRBJ2-1
CDR3: ASSFFSRGDNEQF

V: TRBV6-5
J: TRBJ1-1
CDR3: ASSYSVVSRDTEAF

V: TRBV7-9
J: TRBJ2-7
CDR3: ASTRVGSHEQY

V: TRBV29-1
J: TRBJ2-1
CDR3: SVELGLEYNEQF

V: TRBV7-9
J: TRBJ1-5
CDR3: ASSLGGRGAKH

V: TRBV6-1
J: TRBJ1-2
CDR3: ASSHREAFPYGYT

V: TRBV4-1
J: TRBJ2-1
CDR3: ASSHLKNEQF

V: TRBV29-1
J: TRBJ1-1
CDR3: SGGQGSEAF

V: TRBV15
J: TRBJ2-3
CDR3: ATSGPSGGVDTQY

V: TRBV27
J: TRBJ1-1
CDR3: ASSLLRQRNTEAF

V: TRBV14
J: TRBJ2-2
CDR3: ASGPRGRIGTGELF

V: TRBV27
J: TRBJ2-2
CDR3: ASSFHRGSGELF

V: TRBV27
J: TRBJ2-3
CDR3: ASSFGATSGHTDTQY

V: TRBV27
J: TRBJ2-7
CDR3: ASSLMRGAYEQY

V: TRBV4-1
J: TRBJ2-7
CDR3: ASSPGGQVARGISYEQY

V: TRBV21-1
J: TRBJ1-5
CDR3: ASTLLRHRASNQPQH

V: TRBV9
J: TRBJ1-1
CDR3: ASSGDRATEAF

V: TRBV7-9
J: TRBJ1-5
CDR3: ASSRTNQPQH

V: TRBV28
J: TRBJ1-2
CDR3: ASSPDYGYT

V: TRBV9
J: TRBJ1-2
CDR3: ASSSRGGGSYGYT

V: TRBV9
J: TRBJ2-5
CDR3: ASSVDIQETQY

V: TRBV7-2
J: TRBJ2-6
CDR3: ASSLSSGANVLT

V: TRBV5-4
J: TRBJ2-3
CDR3: ASSPGTLNTDTQY

V: TRBV30
J: TRBJ2-3
CDR3: AWRGQGTDTQY

V: TRBV9
J: TRBJ2-7
CDR3: ASSVLAGPQVEQY

V: TRBV5-4
J: TRBJ1-4
CDR3: ASSLGAGTGVKLF

V: TRBV12-1
J: TRBJ2-1
CDR3: ASSFASGTSSGYNEQF

V: TRBV10-2
J: TRBJ2-7
CDR3: ASSELGQGTEQY

V: TRBV27
J: TRBJ2-7
CDR3: ASSFMAPWEQY

V: TRBV10-3
J: TRBJ1-3
CDR3: AISPGQSSGNTIY

V: TRBV19
J: TRBJ2-1
CDR3: ASSRVGTSNEQF